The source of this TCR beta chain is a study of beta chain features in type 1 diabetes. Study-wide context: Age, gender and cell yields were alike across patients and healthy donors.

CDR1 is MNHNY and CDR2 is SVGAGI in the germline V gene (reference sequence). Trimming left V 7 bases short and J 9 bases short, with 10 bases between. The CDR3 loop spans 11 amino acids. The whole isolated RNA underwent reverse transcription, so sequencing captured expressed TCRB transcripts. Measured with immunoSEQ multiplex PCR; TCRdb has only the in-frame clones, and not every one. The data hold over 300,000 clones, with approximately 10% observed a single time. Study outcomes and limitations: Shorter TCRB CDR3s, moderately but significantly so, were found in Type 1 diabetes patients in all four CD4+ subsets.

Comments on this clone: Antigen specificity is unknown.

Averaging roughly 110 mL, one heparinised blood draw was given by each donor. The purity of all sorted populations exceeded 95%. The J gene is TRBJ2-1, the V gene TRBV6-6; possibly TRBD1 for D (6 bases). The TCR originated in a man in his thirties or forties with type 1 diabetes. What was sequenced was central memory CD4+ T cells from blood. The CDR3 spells CASTQQGEQFF. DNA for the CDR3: TGTGCCAGCACCCAACAGGGTGAGCAGTTCTTC.